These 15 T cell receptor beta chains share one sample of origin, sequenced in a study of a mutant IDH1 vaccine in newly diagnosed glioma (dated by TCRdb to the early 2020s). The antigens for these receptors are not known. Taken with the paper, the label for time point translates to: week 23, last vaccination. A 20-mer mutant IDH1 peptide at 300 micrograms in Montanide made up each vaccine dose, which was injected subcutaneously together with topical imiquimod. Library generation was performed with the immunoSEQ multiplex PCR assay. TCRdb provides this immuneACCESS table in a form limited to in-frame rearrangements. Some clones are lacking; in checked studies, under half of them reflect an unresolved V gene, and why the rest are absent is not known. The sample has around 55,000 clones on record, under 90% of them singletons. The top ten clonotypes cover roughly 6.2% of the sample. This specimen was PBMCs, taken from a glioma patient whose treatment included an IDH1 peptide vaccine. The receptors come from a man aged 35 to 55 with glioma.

CDR3 protein: CASSAEVSSGNTIYF. The CDR3 coding sequence is TGTGCCAGCAGTGCGGAAGTCAGCTCTGGAAACACCATATATTTT. This chain connects TRBV6-1 to TRBJ1-3; D gene ambiguous. V was cut by 4 bases and J by 0 bases, with 10 bases left in between. The CDR3 covers 15 residues. The V gene's germline CDR1 is MNHNS and CDR2 SASEGT.

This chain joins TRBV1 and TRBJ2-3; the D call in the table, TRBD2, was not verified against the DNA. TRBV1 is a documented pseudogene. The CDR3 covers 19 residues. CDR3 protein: CTSIPSGLYPHPSTDTQYF. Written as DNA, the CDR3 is TGCACCAGCATTCCTAGCGGGTTGTACCCCCACCCTAGCACAGATACGCAGTATTTT.

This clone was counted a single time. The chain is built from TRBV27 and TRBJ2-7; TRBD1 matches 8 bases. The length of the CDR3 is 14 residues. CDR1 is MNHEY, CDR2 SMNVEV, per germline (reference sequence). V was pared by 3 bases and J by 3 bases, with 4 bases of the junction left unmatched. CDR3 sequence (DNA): TGTGCCAGCAGTTTCGGGACAGGATTCTACGAGCAGTACTTC. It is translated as CASSFGTGFYEQYF.

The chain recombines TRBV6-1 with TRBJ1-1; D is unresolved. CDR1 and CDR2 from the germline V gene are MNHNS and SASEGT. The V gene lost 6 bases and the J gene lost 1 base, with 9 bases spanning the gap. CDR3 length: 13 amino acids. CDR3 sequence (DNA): TGTGCCAGCAGGCCGCGGCAGAACACTGAAGCTTTCTTT. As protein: CASRPRQNTEAFF.

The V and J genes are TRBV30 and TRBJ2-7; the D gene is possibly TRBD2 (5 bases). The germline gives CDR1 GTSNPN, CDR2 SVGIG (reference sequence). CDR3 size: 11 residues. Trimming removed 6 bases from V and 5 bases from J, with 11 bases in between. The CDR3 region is CACKRGNEQYF. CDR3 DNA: TGTGCCTGCAAACGGGGAAACGAGCAGTACTTC. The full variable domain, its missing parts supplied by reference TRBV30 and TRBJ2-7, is SQTIHQWPATLVQPVGSPLSLECTVEGTSNPNLYWYRQAAGRGLQLLFYSVGIGQISSEVPQNLSASRPQDRQFILSSKKLLLSDSGFYLCACKRGNEQYFGPGTRLTVT.

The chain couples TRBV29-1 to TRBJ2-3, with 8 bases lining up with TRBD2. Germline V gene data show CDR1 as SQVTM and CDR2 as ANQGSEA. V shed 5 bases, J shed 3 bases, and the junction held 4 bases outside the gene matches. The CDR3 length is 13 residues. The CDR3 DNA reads TGCAGCGTTCGGGGGGGAACAACAGATACGCAGTATTTT. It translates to CSVRGGTTDTQYF.

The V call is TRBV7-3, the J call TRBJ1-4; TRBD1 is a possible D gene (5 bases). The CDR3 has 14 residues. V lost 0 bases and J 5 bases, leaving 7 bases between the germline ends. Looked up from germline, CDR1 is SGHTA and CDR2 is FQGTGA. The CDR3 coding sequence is TGTGCCAGCAGCTTAACGGGGGGAAATGAAAAACTGTTTTTT. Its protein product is CASSLTGGNEKLFF.

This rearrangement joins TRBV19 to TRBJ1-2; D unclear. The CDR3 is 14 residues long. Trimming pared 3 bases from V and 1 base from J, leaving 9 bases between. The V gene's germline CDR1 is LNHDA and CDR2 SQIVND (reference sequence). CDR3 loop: CASSMAVVNYGYTF. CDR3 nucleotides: TGTGCCAGTAGTATGGCCGTAGTTAACTATGGCTACACCTTC.

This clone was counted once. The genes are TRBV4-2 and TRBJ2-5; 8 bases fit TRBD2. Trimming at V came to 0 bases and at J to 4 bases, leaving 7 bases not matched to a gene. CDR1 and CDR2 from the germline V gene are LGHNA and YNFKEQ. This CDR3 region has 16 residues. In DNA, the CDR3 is TGTGCCAGCAGCCAAGATTCCAGCGGGGGTCTAGAGACCCAGTACTTC. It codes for CASSQDSSGGLETQYF.

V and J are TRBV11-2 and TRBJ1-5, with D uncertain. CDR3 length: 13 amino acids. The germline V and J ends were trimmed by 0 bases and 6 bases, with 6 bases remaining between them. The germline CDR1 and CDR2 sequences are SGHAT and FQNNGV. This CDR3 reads CASSLDNGQPQHF. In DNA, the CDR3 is TGTGCCAGCAGCTTAGATAATGGTCAGCCCCAGCATTTT. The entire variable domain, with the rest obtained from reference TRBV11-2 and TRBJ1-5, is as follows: EAGVAQSPRYKIIEKRQSVAFWCNPISGHATLYWYQQILGQGPKLLIQFQNNGVVDDSQLPKDRFSAERLKGVDSTLKIQPAKLEDSAVYLCASSLDNGQPQHFGDGTRLSIL.

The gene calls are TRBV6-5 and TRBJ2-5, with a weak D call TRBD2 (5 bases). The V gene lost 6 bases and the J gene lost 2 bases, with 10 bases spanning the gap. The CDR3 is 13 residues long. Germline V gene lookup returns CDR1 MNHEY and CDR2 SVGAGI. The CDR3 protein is CASRHREQETQYF. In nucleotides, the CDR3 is TGTGCCAGCAGACACCGGGAACAAGAGACCCAGTACTTC.

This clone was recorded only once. As DNA, the CDR3 is TGTGCCAGCAGCTTGGGCAGCACGTACGAGCAGTACTTC. This gives the protein CASSLGSTYEQYF. J is TRBJ2-7 and V is TRBV11-1; no definite D call. The germline V gene encodes CDR1 SGHAT and CDR2 FQDESV (reference sequence). V gave up 3 bases and J gave up 4 bases, with 10 bases separating them. CDR3 length equals 13 residues.

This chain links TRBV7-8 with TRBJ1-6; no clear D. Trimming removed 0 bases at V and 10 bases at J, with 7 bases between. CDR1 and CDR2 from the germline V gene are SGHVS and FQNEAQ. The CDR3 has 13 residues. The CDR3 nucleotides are TGTGCCAGCAGCTTAGCGCGTCCCTCACCCCTCCACTTT. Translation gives CASSLARPSPLHF. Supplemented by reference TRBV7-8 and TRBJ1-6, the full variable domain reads GAGVSQSPRYKVAKRGQDVALRCDPISGHVSLFWYQQALGQGPEFLTYFQNEAQLDKSGLPSDRFFAERPEGSVSTLKIQRTQQEDSAVYLCASSLARPSPLHFGNGTRLTVT.

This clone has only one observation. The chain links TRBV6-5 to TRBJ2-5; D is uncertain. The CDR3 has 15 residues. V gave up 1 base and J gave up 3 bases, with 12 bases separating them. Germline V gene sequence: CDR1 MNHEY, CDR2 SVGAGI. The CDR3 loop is CASSYLGNKEETQYF. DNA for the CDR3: TGTGCCAGCAGTTACTTGGGAAATAAAGAAGAGACCCAGTACTTC.

The CDR3 sequence is CASSLQDQETQYF. The CDR3 nucleotides are TGTGCCAGCAGCTTACAGGATCAAGAGACCCAGTACTTC. V and J are TRBV5-4 and TRBJ2-5; D might be TRBD1 (5 bases). CDR1 and CDR2 (germline): SGHNT, YYREEE (reference sequence). CDR3 length equals 13 residues. Trimming shortened V by 2 bases and J by 2 bases, and 7 bases separated the two germline ends.